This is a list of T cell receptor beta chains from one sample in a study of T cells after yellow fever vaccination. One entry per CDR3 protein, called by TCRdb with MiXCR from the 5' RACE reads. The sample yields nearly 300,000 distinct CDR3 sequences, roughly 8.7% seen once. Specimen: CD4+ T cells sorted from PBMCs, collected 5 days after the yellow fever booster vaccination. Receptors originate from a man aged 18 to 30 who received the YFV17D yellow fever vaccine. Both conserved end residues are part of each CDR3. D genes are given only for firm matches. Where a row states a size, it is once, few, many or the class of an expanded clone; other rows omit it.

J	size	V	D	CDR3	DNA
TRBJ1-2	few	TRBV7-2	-	CATQVNYGYTF	TGTGCCACTCAGGTTAACTATGGCTACACCTTC
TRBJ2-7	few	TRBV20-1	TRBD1	CSARARDRPYEQYF	TGCAGTGCTAGAGCACGGGACAGGCCCTACGAGCAGTACTTC
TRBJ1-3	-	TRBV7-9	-	CASSLPYRASGNTIYF	TGTGCCAGCAGCTTGCCTTACAGGGCCTCTGGAAACACCATATATTTT
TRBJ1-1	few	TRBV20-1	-	CSVSASNTEAFF	TGCAGTGTATCAGCGTCGAACACTGAAGCTTTCTTT
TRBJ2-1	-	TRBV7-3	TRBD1	CASSLMGQGTSNEQFF	TGTGCCAGCAGCTTAATGGGACAGGGGACATCGAATGAGCAGTTCTTC
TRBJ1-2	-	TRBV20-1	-	CSARTVYGYTF	TGCAGTGCTAGGACAGTCTATGGCTACACCTTC
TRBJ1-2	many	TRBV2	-	CASSDQLYYGYTF	TGTGCCAGCAGTGATCAGCTCTACTATGGCTACACCTTC
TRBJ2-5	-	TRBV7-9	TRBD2	CASSFGGLEKETQYF	TGTGCCAGCAGCTTCGGGGGACTAGAGAAAGAGACCCAGTACTTC
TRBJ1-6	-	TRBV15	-	CATSRVRTSSPLHF	TGTGCCACCAGCAGAGTCAGGACGAGTTCACCCCTCCACTTT
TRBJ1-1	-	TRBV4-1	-	CASRPWATEAFF	TGCGCCAGCCGCCCGTGGGCCACTGAAGCTTTCTTT
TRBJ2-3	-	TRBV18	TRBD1	CASSPNRGGTDTQYF	TGTGCCAGCTCACCAAACAGGGGGGGCACAGATACGCAGTATTTT
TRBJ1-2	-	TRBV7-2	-	CASSLAGEVGGYTF	TGTGCCAGCAGCCTGGCGGGGGAAGTCGGTGGCTACACCTTC
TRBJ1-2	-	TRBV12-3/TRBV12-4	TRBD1	CASSPQGEFYGYTF	TGTGCCAGCTCCCCGCAGGGGGAGTTCTATGGCTACACCTTC
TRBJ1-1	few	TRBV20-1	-	CSALRGENTEAFF	TGCAGTGCTCTCCGGGGCGAAAACACTGAAGCTTTCTTT
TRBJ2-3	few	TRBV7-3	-	CASSLNTLDTQYF	TGTGCCAGCAGCTTAAACACGCTAGATACGCAGTATTTT
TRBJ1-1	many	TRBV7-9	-	CASSIQGNGAEAFF	TGTGCCAGCAGCATACAGGGTAATGGTGCTGAAGCTTTCTTT
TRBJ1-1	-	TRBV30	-	CAWSVLTRGTEAFF	TGTGCCTGGAGTGTACTAACACGAGGGACTGAAGCTTTCTTT
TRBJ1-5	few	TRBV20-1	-	CSASHPGVKGQPQHF	TGCAGTGCTAGTCACCCGGGGGTAAAGGGTCAGCCCCAGCATTTT
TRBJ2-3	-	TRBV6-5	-	CASSYSLRRTDTQYF	TGTGCCAGCAGTTACTCCCTGAGGAGAACAGATACGCAGTATTTT
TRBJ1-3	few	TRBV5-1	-	CASSSTGTSGNTIYF	TGCGCCAGCAGCTCGACAGGAACCTCTGGAAACACCATATATTTT
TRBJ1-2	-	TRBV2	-	CASRWGGLYGYTF	TGTGCCAGCAGATGGGGGGGCCTCTATGGCTACACCTTC
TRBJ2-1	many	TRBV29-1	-	CSVEGDRASYNEQFF	TGCAGCGTTGAAGGTGACCGAGCCTCCTACAATGAGCAGTTCTTC
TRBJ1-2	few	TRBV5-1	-	CASSLEPGYGYTF	TGCGCCAGCAGCTTGGAACCGGGCTATGGCTACACCTTC
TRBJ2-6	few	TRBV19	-	CASTDLPGAGANVLTF	TGTGCCAGTACCGATCTGCCAGGGGCTGGGGCCAACGTCCTGACTTTC
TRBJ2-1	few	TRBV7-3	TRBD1	CASSLADRVANEQFF	TGTGCCAGCAGCTTAGCAGACAGGGTAGCCAATGAGCAGTTCTTC
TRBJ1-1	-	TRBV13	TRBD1	CASSLGMGRGPNTEAFF	TGTGCCAGCAGCTTAGGAATGGGTAGGGGGCCGAACACTGAAGCTTTCTTT
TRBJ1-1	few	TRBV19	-	CASTDRHMNTEAFF	TGTGCCAGTACTGACAGGCACATGAACACTGAAGCTTTCTTT
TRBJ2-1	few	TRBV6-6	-	CAGADHYNEQFF	TGTGCCGGAGCGGACCACTACAATGAGCAGTTCTTC
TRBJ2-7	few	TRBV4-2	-	CASSQESSRGTEQYF	TGTGCCAGCAGCCAAGAATCTTCCCGAGGGACGGAGCAGTACTTC
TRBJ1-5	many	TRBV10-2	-	CASSDSHSNQPQHF	TGCGCCAGCAGTGACAGTCATAGCAATCAGCCCCAGCATTTT
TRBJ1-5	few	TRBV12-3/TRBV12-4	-	CASSGERRQPQHF	TGTGCCAGCAGTGGGGAGCGGCGCCAGCCCCAGCATTTT
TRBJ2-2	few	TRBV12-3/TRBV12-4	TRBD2	CASSLPSGGYTGELFF	TGTGCCAGCAGTTTACCCAGCGGGGGGTACACCGGGGAGCTGTTTTTT
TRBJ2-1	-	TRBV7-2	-	CASSLVLAWANEQFF	TGTGCCAGCAGCTTAGTTCTAGCGTGGGCCAATGAGCAGTTCTTC
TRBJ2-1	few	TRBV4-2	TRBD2	CASSQGSFRGGADEQFF	TGTGCCAGCAGCCAAGGAAGCTTTCGCGGGGGGGCCGATGAGCAGTTCTTC
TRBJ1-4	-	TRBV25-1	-	CASSEIRQATNEKLFF	TGTGCCAGCAGTGAAATTCGGCAGGCAACTAATGAAAAACTGTTTTTT
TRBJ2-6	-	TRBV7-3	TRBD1	CASSRGQGGTSGANVLTF	TGTGCCAGCAGCAGAGGACAGGGGGGCACCTCTGGGGCCAACGTCCTGACTTTC
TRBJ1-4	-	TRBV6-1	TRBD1	CASRPGTGGEKLFF	TGTGCCAGCAGGCCTGGGACAGGGGGTGAAAAACTGTTTTTT
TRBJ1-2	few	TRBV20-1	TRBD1	CSARTTTGNYGYTF	TGCAGTGCTAGGACTACGACAGGGAACTATGGCTACACCTTC
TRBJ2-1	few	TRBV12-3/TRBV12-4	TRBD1	CASSFHRQGFF	TGTGCCAGCAGTTTCCACAGACAGGGGTTCTTC
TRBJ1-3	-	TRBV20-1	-	CSARDYRAIQTNTIYF	TGCAGTGCTAGAGATTACAGGGCAATTCAGACAAACACCATATATTTT
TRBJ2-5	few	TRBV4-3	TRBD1	CASSQLTGTGMQTQYF	TGCGCCAGCAGCCAACTAACCGGGACAGGCATGCAGACCCAGTACTTC
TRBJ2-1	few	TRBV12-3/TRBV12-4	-	CASSLKGTGEQFF	TGTGCCAGCAGTTTGAAAGGGACGGGTGAGCAGTTCTTC
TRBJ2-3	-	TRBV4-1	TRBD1	CASSQSGQARTDTQYF	TGCGCCAGCAGCCAATCGGGACAGGCCCGCACAGATACGCAGTATTTT
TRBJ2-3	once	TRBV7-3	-	CASSLNYRVGTDTQYF	TGTGCCAGCAGCTTAAACTACAGGGTCGGCACAGATACGCAGTATTTT
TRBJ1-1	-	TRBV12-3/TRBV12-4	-	CASSFEGGQAFF	TGTGCCAGCAGTTTTGAGGGGGGGCAAGCTTTCTTT
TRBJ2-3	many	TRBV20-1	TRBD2	CSAPGLGADTQYF	TGCAGTGCCCCGGGACTAGGTGCAGATACGCAGTATTTT